This TCR beta chain stems from a study of human versus mouse CDR3 diversity and MHC coevolution. The CDR3 covers 17 residues. Germline values: CDR1 SGHRS, CDR2 YFSETQ. The V and J ends lost 1 base and 7 bases, in that order; junction bases with no gene match: 15. Method: immunoSEQ multiplex PCR; TCRdb's copy keeps in-frame clones and lacks some. The repertoire holds around 59,000 clones, with about 94% as singletons. This chain uses TRBV5-1 with TRBJ2-7; 9 bases fit TRBD2. Sequencing was carried out using naive CD4+ T cells from blood. Specified subset: CD45RO-negative CD62L-positive naive CD4 T cells. The clonotype was recovered from a person aged 55 to 75 in good health. This CDR3 reads CASSLPPSSGTRWEQYF. DNA of the CDR3: TGCGCCAGCAGCTTGCCCCCATCTAGCGGGACTAGGTGGGAGCAGTACTTC.